This T cell receptor (beta chain) came from a study of cytomegalovirus exposure and HLA in healthy donors. Trimming took off 5 bases at V and 2 bases at J, with 9 bases between the two ends. The germline V gene has CDR1 PRHDT and CDR2 FYEKMQ (reference sequence). There are 13 residues in the CDR3. Study-level points and caveats: High sensitivity and specificity were reportedly achieved when the classifier diagnosed cytomegalovirus status. Rare TCR sequences predominated, though certain public TCRs were found in many donors.

Both 60 Vbeta primers and 13 Jbeta primers went into the PCR. Data came from immunoSEQ multiplex PCR; TCRdb stores just in-frame clones and leaves some out. The sample includes 170,000 or so clones, roughly four fifths of them seen just once. As regards this clone: Antigen: not known.

The sequence derives from a man aged 45-65 years in good health and CMV-seronegative. The source material was PBMCs. J is TRBJ1-2 and V is TRBV13, with a tentative D call TRBD1 (6 bases). The CDR3 coding sequence is TGTGCCAGCAGCGTCGGACAGAACTATGGCTACACCTTC. This translates into CASSVGQNYGYTF.